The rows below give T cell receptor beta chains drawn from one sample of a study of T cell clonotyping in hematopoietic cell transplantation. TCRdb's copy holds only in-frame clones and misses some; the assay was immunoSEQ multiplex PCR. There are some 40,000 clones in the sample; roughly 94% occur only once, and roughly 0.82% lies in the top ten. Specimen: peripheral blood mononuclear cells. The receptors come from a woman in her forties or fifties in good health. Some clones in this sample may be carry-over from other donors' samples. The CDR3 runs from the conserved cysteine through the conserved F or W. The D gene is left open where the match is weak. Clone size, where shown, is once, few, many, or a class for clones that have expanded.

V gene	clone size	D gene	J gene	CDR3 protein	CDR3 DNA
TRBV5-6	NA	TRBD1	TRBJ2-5	CASSLSGTGQETQYF	TGTGCCAGCAGCTTGTCCGGGACAGGACAAGAGACCCAGTACTTC
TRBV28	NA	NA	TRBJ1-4	CASSSAGGREKLFF	TGTGCCAGCAGCTCCGCGGGGGGAAGGGAAAAACTGTTTTTT
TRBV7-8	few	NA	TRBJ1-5	CASSLEGPQHF	TGTGCCAGCAGCCTCGAAGGGCCCCAGCATTTT
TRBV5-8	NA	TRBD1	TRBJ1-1	CASSRDRGLNRDTEAFF	TGTGCCAGCAGCCGGGACAGGGGACTAAATCGAGACACTGAAGCTTTCTTT
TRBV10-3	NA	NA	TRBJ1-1	CAISDGRNAMNTEAFF	TGTGCCATCAGTGATGGGCGAAATGCCATGAACACTGAAGCTTTCTTT
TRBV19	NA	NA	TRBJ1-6	CASSPEIDSPLHF	TGTGCCAGTAGCCCGGAGATAGATTCACCCCTCCACTTT
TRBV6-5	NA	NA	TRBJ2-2	CASRPGSGELFF	TGTGCCAGCAGGCCTGGTTCTGGGGAGCTGTTTTTT
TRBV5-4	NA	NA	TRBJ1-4	CASQGGENEKLFF	TGTGCCAGCCAGGGAGGGGAAAATGAAAAACTGTTTTTT
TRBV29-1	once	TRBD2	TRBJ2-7	CSVEVRRGGREQYF	TGCAGCGTTGAGGTACGGCGGGGGGGACGGGAGCAGTACTTC
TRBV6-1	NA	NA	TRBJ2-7	CASSEAAGAVYEQYF	TGTGCCAGCAGTGAAGCGGCAGGGGCCGTCTACGAGCAGTACTTC
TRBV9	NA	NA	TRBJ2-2	CASSVPGVTGELFF	TGTGCCAGCAGCGTCCCTGGAGTTACCGGGGAGCTGTTTTTT
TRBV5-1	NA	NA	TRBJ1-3	CASSGPYSPGNTIYF	TGCGCCAGCAGCGGGCCATACTCCCCTGGAAACACCATATATTTT
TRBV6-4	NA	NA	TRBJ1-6	CASSDSRGEHSPLHF	TGTGCCAGCAGTGACTCGAGAGGGGAACATTCACCCCTCCACTTT
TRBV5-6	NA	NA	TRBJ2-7	CASSLFGGRYYEQYF	TGTGCCAGCAGCTTGTTCGGGGGGCGCTACTACGAGCAGTACTTC
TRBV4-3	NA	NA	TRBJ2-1	CASSQDRPPHNEQFF	TGCGCCAGCAGCCAAGATCGCCCACCACACAATGAGCAGTTCTTC
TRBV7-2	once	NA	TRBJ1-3	CASSLAWDRIGNTIYF	TGTGCCAGCAGCTTAGCGTGGGACCGAATTGGAAACACCATATATTTT
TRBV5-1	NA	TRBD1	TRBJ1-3	CASSQDRAGNTIYF	TGCGCCAGCAGCCAGGACAGGGCTGGAAACACCATATATTTT
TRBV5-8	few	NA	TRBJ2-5	CASSLRGIETQYF	TGTGCCAGCAGCTTGAGAGGGATCGAGACCCAGTACTTC
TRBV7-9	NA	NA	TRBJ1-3	CASSLLTRPGNTIYF	TGTGCCAGCAGCCTTCTCACACGGCCTGGAAACACCATATATTTT
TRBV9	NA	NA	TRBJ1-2	CASSVGTASFNYGYTF	TGTGCCAGCAGCGTAGGGACAGCCTCCTTCAACTATGGCTACACCTTC
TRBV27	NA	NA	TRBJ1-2	CASSRSGGSTNYGYTF	TGTGCCAGCAGCCGGAGCGGGGGTAGTACTAACTATGGCTACACCTTC
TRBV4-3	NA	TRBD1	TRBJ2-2	CASSVQGITGELFF	TGCGCCAGCAGTGTACAGGGGATCACCGGGGAGCTGTTTTTT
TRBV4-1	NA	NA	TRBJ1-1	CASSQGALGMNTEAFF	TGCGCCAGCAGCCAAGGGGCGTTAGGGATGAACACTGAAGCTTTCTTT
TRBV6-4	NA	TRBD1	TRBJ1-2	CASSATGGWGYTF	TGTGCCAGCAGTGCGACAGGGGGCTGGGGCTACACCTTC
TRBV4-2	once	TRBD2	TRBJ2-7	CASSQGVGLAGSSYEQYF	TGTGCCAGCAGCCAAGGGGTCGGACTAGCGGGCAGCTCCTACGAGCAGTACTTC
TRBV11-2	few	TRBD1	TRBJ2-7	CASSRQRTGGTYEQYF	TGTGCCAGCAGCCGTCAAAGGACAGGGGGGACCTACGAGCAGTACTTC
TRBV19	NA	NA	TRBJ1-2	CASSTLEGNLYGYTF	TGTGCCAGTAGTACCCTAGAGGGGAACTTATATGGCTACACCTTC
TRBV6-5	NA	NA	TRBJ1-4	CASSYSDSDEKLFF	TGTGCCAGCAGTTACTCGGACAGCGATGAAAAACTGTTTTTT
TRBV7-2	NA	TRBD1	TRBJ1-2	CASSLGRGTASYGYTF	TGTGCCAGCAGCTTAGGAAGGGGGACAGCAAGCTATGGCTACACCTTC
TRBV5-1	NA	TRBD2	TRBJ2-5	CASSGTSGGARETQYF	TGCGCCAGCAGTGGGACTAGCGGGGGGGCCCGGGAGACCCAGTACTTC
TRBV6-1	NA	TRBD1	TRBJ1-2	CASSRTGEMSYGYTF	TGTGCCAGCAGTCGGACAGGGGAAATGAGCTATGGCTACACCTTC
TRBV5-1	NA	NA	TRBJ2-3	CASSLMGTLLQGTQYF	TGCGCCAGCAGCTTGATGGGGACACTCCTCCAGGGTACGCAGTATTTT
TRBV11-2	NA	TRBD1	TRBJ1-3	CASGRGGQGQGNTIYF	TGTGCCAGCGGGAGAGGGGGACAGGGCCAGGGAAACACCATATATTTT
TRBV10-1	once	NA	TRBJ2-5	CASSYKDYEETQYF	TGCGCCAGCAGCTACAAGGATTACGAAGAGACCCAGTACTTC
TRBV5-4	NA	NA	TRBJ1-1	CASSLQGNTEAFF	TGTGCCAGCAGCCTTCAGGGGAACACTGAAGCTTTCTTT
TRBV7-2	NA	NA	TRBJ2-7	CASSFSGGAYEQYF	TGTGCCAGCAGCTTCAGCGGAGGGGCCTACGAGCAGTACTTC
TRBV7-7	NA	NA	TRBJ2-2	CASSGQGGTGELFF	TGTGCCAGCAGCGGCCAGGGTGGCACCGGGGAGCTGTTTTTT
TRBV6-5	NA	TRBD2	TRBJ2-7	CASSFRTSGGASEQYF	TGTGCCAGCAGTTTCCGGACTAGCGGGGGGGCTAGCGAGCAGTACTTC
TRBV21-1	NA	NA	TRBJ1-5	CASSTSGEPQHF	TGTGCCAGCAGCACATCGGGGGAGCCCCAGCATTTT
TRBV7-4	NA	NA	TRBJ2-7	CASVSEQYF	TGTGCCAGCGTGTCCGAGCAGTACTTC
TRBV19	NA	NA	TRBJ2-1	CASSIGSNEQFF	TGTGCCAGTAGTATTGGTAGCAATGAGCAGTTCTTC
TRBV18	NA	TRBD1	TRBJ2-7	CASSPVGQLNGQYF	TGTGCCAGCTCACCCGTGGGACAGCTTAACGGGCAGTACTTC
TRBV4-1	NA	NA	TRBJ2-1	CASSQDRNNEQFF	TGCGCCAGCAGCCAAGATCGTAACAATGAGCAGTTCTTC